This T cell receptor beta chain was identified during a study of regulatory T cells in long-lasting Graves disease. Points from the study as a whole: Among samples with persistent disease, TRBV28, TRBJ1-2 and TRBJ2-5 were favored.

This clonotype was counted many times. Its antigen remains unidentified. V lost 5 bases and J lost 4; bases outside the gene matches: 6. The CDR3 is 14 amino acids. Per germline, CDR1 SGHAT and CDR2 FQNNGV. To make TCR beta libraries, researchers used iRepertoire HTBI primers and Arm-PCR of CDR3 regions. Via MiXCR, TCRdb re-called the multiplex PCR reads, giving one row per CDR3 protein. The sample holds a few hundred thousand distinct CDR3 sequences, 16% seen once. Time point denoted: newly diagnosed GD, antithyroid drugs for less than 3 months. The TCR library was made from RNA that had been extracted from PBMCs in TRIzol. These records were also assigned to another study, of T cells in Graves' hyperthyroidism and ophthalmopathy.

The V and J genes are TRBV11-2 and TRBJ2-7; TRBD2 matches at 9 bases. The sequencing here drew on peripheral blood mononuclear cells (PBMCs), taken at new diagnosis, from a patient treated with antithyroid drugs. The TCR comes from a man in his forties with Graves disease. CDR3 nucleotides: TGTGCCAGCAGCCAATTTAGCGGGGGTTACGAGCAGTACTTC. Protein: CASSQFSGGYEQYF.